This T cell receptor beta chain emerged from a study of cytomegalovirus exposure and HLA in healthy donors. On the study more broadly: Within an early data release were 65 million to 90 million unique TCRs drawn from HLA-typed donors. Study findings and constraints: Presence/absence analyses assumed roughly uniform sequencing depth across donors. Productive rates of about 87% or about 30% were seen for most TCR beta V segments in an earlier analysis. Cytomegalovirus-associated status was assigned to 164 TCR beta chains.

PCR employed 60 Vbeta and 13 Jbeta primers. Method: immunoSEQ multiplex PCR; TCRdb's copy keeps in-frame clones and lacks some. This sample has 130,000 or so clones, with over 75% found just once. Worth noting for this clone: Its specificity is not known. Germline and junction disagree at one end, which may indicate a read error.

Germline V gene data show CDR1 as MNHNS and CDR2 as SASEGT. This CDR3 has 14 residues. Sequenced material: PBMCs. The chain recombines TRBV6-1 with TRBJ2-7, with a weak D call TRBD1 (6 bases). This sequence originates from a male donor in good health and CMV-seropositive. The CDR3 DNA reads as TGTGCCAGCAGTGAAATGGCAATAAGGGGGACCCGCTTCTTC. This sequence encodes CASSEMAIRGTRFF.